These 27 T cell receptor beta chains were all obtained from the same sample, sequenced in a study of CD8+ T cells in alopecia areata. Sample treatment: oral pan-JAK inhibitor, 5-10 mg twice daily. TCR sequencing used cDNA made by reverse transcription of extracted RNA. Some clones are missing from TCRdb's copy, which holds only in-frame ones; the method was immunoSEQ multiplex PCR. The sample has some 180,000 clones; about 55% are singletons. Sequencing was performed on CD8+ T cells sorted from blood, taken at week 24, from a patient treated with tofacitinib. The receptor set was obtained from a human donor with alopecia areata.

This clone occurred once. The gene calls are TRBV4-3 and TRBJ1-1; a possible D gene is TRBD1 (5 bases). This CDR3 has 12 residues. Germline lookup yields CDR1 LGHNA and CDR2 YSLEER. V dropped 5 bases and J dropped 5 bases, with 9 bases sitting between them. In nucleotides, the CDR3 is TGCGCCAGCAGCGGGAGGGGAACTGAAGCTTTCTTT. Translated: CASSGRGTEAFF.

This rearrangement joins TRBV30 to TRBJ1-2; D is uncertain. V lost 0 bases to trimming and J lost 8 bases, with 7 bases between them. Germline CDR1 reads GTSNPN; CDR2 reads SVGIG (reference sequence). The CDR3 totals 11 residues. CDR3 amino acids: CAWSVLGGYTF. In DNA, the CDR3 is TGTGCCTGGAGTGTCCTTGGGGGCTACACCTTC.

This chain links TRBV2 with TRBJ1-6; D not resolved. Germline-derived CDR1 and CDR2 are SNHLY and FYNNEI. The CDR3 runs to 17 residues. The germline V and J ends were trimmed by 7 bases and 7 bases, with 23 bases remaining between them. CDR3 nucleotides: TGTGCCAGCACCCTTGCCTTTACAGATAAGATGAATTCACCCCTCCACTTT. Translating gives CASTLAFTDKMNSPLHF.

This chain links TRBV7-6 with TRBJ2-7, with D maybe TRBD2 (6 bases). Germline CDR1 SGHVS, CDR2 FNYEAQ. Trimming cost V 5 bases and J 1 base, with 15 bases left between them. The CDR3 runs 15 residues. The chain's CDR3 is CASSPGAGRSYEQYF. DNA for the CDR3: TGTGCCAGCAGCCCTGGGGCAGGGAGGTCCTACGAGCAGTACTTC.

This sequence joins TRBV5-6 and TRBJ2-7, with 7 bases identical to TRBD2. Germline values: CDR1 SGHDT, CDR2 YYEEEE. This CDR3 has 14 amino acids. V was pared by 4 bases and J by 6 bases, with 10 bases of the junction left unmatched. The CDR3 sequence: CASSGRLALFEQYF. The CDR3 DNA sequence: TGTGCCAGCAGCGGTAGACTAGCCCTCTTCGAGCAGTACTTC.

In DNA form, the CDR3 reads TGTGCCAGCAGTTTAAGGCCGTTGGGGGAGCAGTACTTC. Protein: CASSLRPLGEQYF. The rearrangement links TRBV27 to TRBJ2-7; no firm D call. Trimming took 2 bases from V and 7 from J, leaving 12 bases between them. This CDR3 contains 13 residues. The germline V gene encodes CDR1 MNHEY and CDR2 SMNVEV (reference sequence).

This sequence joins TRBV13 and TRBJ2-7; no definite D call. Germline V gene sequence: CDR1 PRHDT, CDR2 FYEKMQ (reference sequence). V was trimmed by 0 bases and J by 0 bases, leaving 3 bases between them. The CDR3 is 13 amino acids. CDR3 sequence reads: CASSLGSSYEQYF. CDR3 bases: TGTGCCAGCAGCTTAGGTTCCTCCTACGAGCAGTACTTC.

The rearrangement links TRBV5-6 to TRBJ2-3; the D is unclear. The CDR3 is 11 amino acids. V shed 4 bases and J shed 8 bases, with 8 bases lying between them. From germline, CDR1 is SGHDT and CDR2 YYEEEE. The CDR3 protein is CASSNPGTQYF. The CDR3 DNA sequence: TGTGCCAGCAGCAACCCCGGTACGCAGTATTTT.

The sample holds a few counts of this clone. The genes are TRBV29-1 and TRBJ1-2, with D uncertain. V lost 0 bases to trimming and J lost 2 bases, with 7 bases between them. The CDR3 is 13 amino acids. The germline gives CDR1 SQVTM, CDR2 ANQGSEA. CDR3 amino acids: CSVEERWNYGYTF. The CDR3 coding sequence is TGCAGCGTTGAAGAAAGGTGGAACTATGGCTACACCTTC.

The chain recombines TRBV12-5 with TRBJ1-2, with a weak D call TRBD1 (6 bases). There are 13 residues in the CDR3. Germline values: CDR1 LGHNT, CDR2 FRNRAP. V was clipped by 6 bases and J by 6 bases, with 14 bases between them. The CDR3, as DNA: TGTGCTAGTGGCCACCTCGCAGGGGATGGCTACACCTTC. Protein sequence: CASGHLAGDGYTF.

In this sample, this clone turned up a few times. The chain recombines TRBV29-1 with TRBJ1-2; D is possibly TRBD1 (6 bases). This CDR3 has 15 amino acids. Germline CDR1 is SQVTM and CDR2 is ANQGSEA. The V end was cut by 2 bases, the J end by 1 base, with 14 bases between. The CDR3 reads CSVENGQYYNYGYTF. CDR3 bases: TGCAGCGTTGAAAATGGACAGTATTATAACTATGGCTACACCTTC.

CDR3 bases: TGCAGCGTTGACGGTATTGACCTAGGCGATACGCAGTATTTT. It translates to CSVDGIDLGDTQYF. The rearrangement uses TRBV29-1 and TRBJ2-3; no definite D call. The CDR3 length is 14 residues. Germline loops: CDR1 SQVTM, CDR2 ANQGSEA. V lost 3 bases and J lost 6, with 16 bases in between.

The chain is built from TRBV4-1 and TRBJ2-3; tentative D call: TRBD2 (6 bases). Germline lookup yields CDR1 MGHRA and CDR2 YSYEKL. The CDR3 is made up of 17 amino acids. The V end was cut by 4 bases, the J end by 2 bases, with 19 bases between. In nucleotides, the CDR3 is TGCGCCAGCAGCCCAGTCGGGGGAGCCCTATACACAGATACGCAGTATTTT. Its protein product is CASSPVGGALYTDTQYF.

This clone was found a few times. The CDR3 protein is CAWSENTIYF. The CDR3 nucleotides are TGTGCCTGGAGTGAAAACACCATATATTTT. This rearrangement joins TRBV30 to TRBJ1-3; D unresolved. Deletions cut 1 base from V and 6 bases from J, with 1 base between. There are 10 residues in the CDR3. Germline V gene sequence: CDR1 GTSNPN, CDR2 SVGIG (reference sequence).

The chain carries TRBV10-1 and TRBJ2-1; D is undetermined. CDR3 length equals 11 residues. CDR1 is WNHNN, CDR2 SYGVQD, per germline (reference sequence). V lost 3 bases to trimming and J lost 10 bases, with 7 bases between them. The CDR3 protein is CASSDETEQFF. The CDR3 bases are TGCGCCAGCAGTGATGAGACAGAGCAGTTCTTC.

The chain recombines TRBV2 with TRBJ1-4; D is uncertain. Germline V lookup: CDR1 SNHLY, CDR2 FYNNEI. CDR3 length: 15 amino acids. The ends were cut back, 5 bases at V and 0 bases at J, with 10 bases in the middle. CDR3 protein: CASSISPATNEKLFF. CDR3 DNA: TGTGCCAGCAGTATATCACCTGCAACTAATGAAAAACTGTTTTTT.

This chain links TRBV2 with TRBJ1-5, with 10 bases identical to TRBD1. V lost 3 bases and J lost 4; bases outside the gene matches: 6. There are 16 residues in the CDR3. Germline values: CDR1 SNHLY, CDR2 FYNNEI. CDR3 sequence: CASSDTGTGANQPQHF. The CDR3 DNA reads as TGTGCCAGCAGTGATACCGGGACAGGGGCGAATCAGCCCCAGCATTTT.

This rearrangement joins TRBV19 to TRBJ1-2, with 7 bases that match TRBD1. CDR3 length: 13 residues. CDR1 LNHDA and CDR2 SQIVND come from the germline V gene (reference sequence). Trimming took 5 bases from V and 8 from J; bases not matched to a gene: 8. The CDR3 reads CASSPNRGLGYTF. CDR3 coding DNA: TGTGCCAGTAGTCCTAACAGGGGTTTGGGCTACACCTTC.

There are a few counts of this clone. This chain joins TRBV4-3 and TRBJ1-1; unclear D gene. Trimming shortened V by 0 bases and J by 0 bases, and 8 bases separated the two germline ends. Per the germline V gene, CDR1 is LGHNA and CDR2 is YSLEER. The CDR3 totals 15 residues. CDR3 DNA sequence: TGCGCCAGCAGCCAAGAGGACGGCCTGAACACTGAAGCTTTCTTT. It is translated as CASSQEDGLNTEAFF.

The genes are TRBV30 and TRBJ1-1, with a possible D match to TRBD1 (5 bases). CDR1 and CDR2 (germline): GTSNPN, SVGIG (reference sequence). V was trimmed by 4 bases and J by 1 base, leaving 10 bases between them. There are 13 residues in the CDR3. The DNA for the CDR3 is TGTGCCTGGATAGAAGGGGCGAACACTGAAGCTTTCTTT. This encodes CAWIEGANTEAFF. The full variable domain, completed using reference TRBV30 and TRBJ1-1, is SQTIHQWPATLVQPVGSPLSLECTVEGTSNPNLYWYRQAAGRGLQLLFYSVGIGQISSEVPQNLSASRPQDRQFILSSKKLLLSDSGFYLCAWIEGANTEAFFGQGTRLTVV.

This clone turned up a few times. The genes are TRBV15 and TRBJ2-1; D unresolved. CDR1 and CDR2 (germline): LNHNV, YYDKDF (reference sequence). This CDR3 region has 17 residues. V was cut by 0 bases and J by 3 bases, with 15 bases left in between. The CDR3 is CATSRDGDLKSYNEQFF. CDR3 bases: TGTGCCACCAGCAGAGATGGGGATCTAAAAAGCTACAATGAGCAGTTCTTC.

This chain links TRBV11-2 with TRBJ1-1; D unclear. The V gene lost 1 base and the J gene lost 4 bases, with 13 bases spanning the gap. Germline values: CDR1 SGHAT, CDR2 FQNNGV. This CDR3 comprises 15 residues. The CDR3 DNA follows: TGTGCCAGCAGCTTAGCGCCAGGAGTGGGCACTGAAGCTTTCTTT. Translating gives CASSLAPGVGTEAFF.

This sequence joins TRBV9 and TRBJ2-1; 10 positions match TRBD1. The V gene end was trimmed by 0 bases and the J gene end by 7 bases; junction bases not matched to a gene: 1. This CDR3 region has 14 residues. Per the germline V gene, CDR1 is SGDLS and CDR2 is YYNGEE. The CDR3 DNA is TGTGCCAGCAGCGTAGAGGGACAGGGGAATGAGCAGTTCTTC. It encodes CASSVEGQGNEQFF.

J is TRBJ2-7 and V is TRBV19; D possibly corresponds to TRBD2 (5 bases). With 1 base removed from V and 7 bases from J, the gap between germline ends came to 5 bases. The CDR3 sequence is 11 residues long. Germline V lookup: CDR1 LNHDA, CDR2 SQIVND (reference sequence). CDR3 loop: CASSIGGEQYF. The CDR3 DNA is TGTGCCAGTAGTATAGGAGGGGAGCAGTACTTC.

The table lists this clone with a few counts. This chain uses TRBV11-2 with TRBJ1-1; unclear D gene. Trimming shortened V by 5 bases and J by 1 base, and 8 bases separated the two germline ends. This CDR3 region has 13 residues. The germline CDR1 and CDR2 sequences are SGHAT and FQNNGV. As DNA, the CDR3 is TGTGCCAGCAGCCGGAACAGGAACACTGAAGCTTTCTTT. Its protein product is CASSRNRNTEAFF.

Only a few counts were recorded for this clone. This chain links TRBV25-1 with TRBJ1-6; 8 nucleotides agree with TRBD1. From germline, CDR1 is MGHDK and CDR2 SYGVNS. V lost 3 bases and J lost 7; bases outside the gene matches: 5. The length of the CDR3 is 15 residues. CDR3 sequence reads: CASSDSGTGNSPLHF. The DNA for the CDR3 is TGTGCCAGCAGTGACTCCGGGACAGGAAATTCACCCCTCCACTTT.

The chain employs TRBV29-1 and TRBJ2-2; 8 bases are a match to TRBD2. V lost 5 bases, J lost 1 base, and 6 bases stayed unmatched. This CDR3 spans 15 amino acids. CDR1 is SQVTM, CDR2 ANQGSEA, per germline. The CDR3 region has the DNA TGCAGCGTTCCCTTGAGCGGGGGGAACACCGGGGAGCTGTTTTTT. Translation: CSVPLSGGNTGELFF.